The 14 T cell receptor beta chains listed next were all sequenced from one sample in a study of blood T cell repertoires in COVID-19. Using immunoSEQ multiplex PCR, the repertoire was profiled, and TCRdb retains in-frame clones only, with some absent. The sample has 150,000 to 200,000 clones; nearly 90% are singletons. Sequenced input: peripheral blood. These receptors came from a man in his 60s with active or convalescent COVID-19.

This chain links TRBV5-1 with TRBJ1-6, with TRBD1 matching 9 bases. This CDR3 contains 15 residues. Trimming removed 4 bases from V and 10 bases from J; junction bases left unmatched: 9. Germline CDR1 and CDR2: SGHRS and YFSETQ. CDR3 nucleotide sequence: TGCGCCAGCAGCAAACGGACAGGGGAAGGCTCACCCCTCCACTTT. Its protein is CASSKRTGEGSPLHF. The variable domain in full, completed from reference TRBV5-1 and TRBJ1-6, reads KAGVTQTPRYLIKTRGQQVTLSCSPISGHRSVSWYQQTPGQGLQFLFEYFSETQRNKGNFPGRFSGRQFSNSRSEMNVSTLELGDSALYLCASSKRTGEGSPLHFGNGTRLTVT.

The chain recombines TRBV6-5 with TRBJ2-5, with D hard to call. CDR3 length equals 10 residues. Looked up from germline, CDR1 is MNHEY and CDR2 is SVGAGI. The V gene lost 8 bases and the J gene lost 4 bases, with 5 bases spanning the gap. DNA of the CDR3: TGTGCCAGCGGGCGAGAGACCCAGTACTTC. This encodes CASGRETQYF.

This clone is a singleton in its sample. The chain is built from TRBV21-1 and TRBJ1-6. TRBV21-1 is annotated as a pseudogene. The CDR3 spans 15 residues. CDR3 residues: CASSKETQFNSPLHF. Written as DNA, the CDR3 is TGTGCCAGCAGCAAAGAGACTCAGTTTAATTCACCCCTCCACTTT.

J is TRBJ1-6 and V is TRBV6-5, with 10 bases fitting TRBD1. Germline V gene data show CDR1 as MNHEY and CDR2 as SVGAGI. The V segment lost 2 bases and the J segment 10 bases; nucleotides outside the gene matches: 5. This CDR3 has 15 amino acids. This CDR3 is CASSYGTGVRSPLHF. For the CDR3, the DNA is TGTGCCAGCAGTTACGGGACAGGGGTAAGATCACCCCTCCACTTT.

J is TRBJ1-2 and V is TRBV6-5; perhaps TRBD1 as D (6 bases). The germline V and J ends were trimmed by 8 bases and 4 bases, with 20 bases remaining between them. CDR1 MNHEY and CDR2 SVGAGI come from the germline V gene. This CDR3 is 15 amino acids long. Here the CDR3 reads CASGSRGFWAYGYTF. The CDR3 nucleotides read TGTGCCAGCGGCAGCAGGGGTTTCTGGGCCTATGGCTACACCTTC.

The chain couples TRBV24-1 to TRBJ1-2; 10 bases match TRBD1. The germline gives CDR1 KGHDR, CDR2 SFDVKD. V lost 4 bases and J lost 7; bases outside the gene matches: 11. This CDR3 is 16 amino acids long. CDR3 region: CATSENRDRGDGGYTF. In DNA, the CDR3 is TGTGCCACCAGTGAAAACCGGGACAGGGGAGATGGTGGCTACACCTTC.

The table lists this clone with a count of one. V gene TRBV19 combines with J gene TRBJ2-1, with D possibly TRBD1 on 7 matching bases. The CDR3 consists of 16 residues. Trimming took 4 bases from V and 5 from J, leaving 18 bases between them. Germline V CDR1 and CDR2: LNHDA, SQIVND (reference sequence). CDR3 in DNA: TGTGCCAGTAGTAGGTCAGGGGGGAGGATAAACAATGAGCAGTTCTTC. This gives the protein CASSRSGGRINNEQFF.

The chain couples TRBV6-5 to TRBJ2-3; TRBD1 matches 7 bases. The J segment lost 3 bases and the V segment lost 3 bases, leaving 9 bases of the junction unmatched. Germline CDR1 reads MNHEY; CDR2 reads SVGAGI. The CDR3 has 16 amino acids. Written as DNA, the CDR3 is TGTGCCAGCAGTTATCAAGGGGGCGGTTATACAGATACGCAGTATTTT. The encoded protein is CASSYQGGGYTDTQYF.

This clone was counted a single time. This chain connects TRBV6-5 to TRBJ1-1; 8 bases are shared with TRBD1. Trimming at V came to 6 bases and at J to 0 bases, leaving 3 bases not matched to a gene. Germline V lookup: CDR1 MNHEY, CDR2 SVGAGI. This CDR3 has 14 residues. The CDR3 coding sequence is TGTGCCAGCAGACAACAGGGGGTGAACACTGAAGCTTTCTTT. Its translation is CASRQQGVNTEAFF.

The V and J genes are TRBV5-1 and TRBJ2-3; 8 bases match TRBD2. From germline, CDR1 is SGHRS and CDR2 YFSETQ. Trimming cost V 7 bases and J 0 bases; bases outside gene matches: 4. CDR3 size: 14 residues. CDR3 nucleotides: TGCGCCAGCGCCCGGGGGGGGAGCACAGATACGCAGTATTTT. The encoded protein is CASARGGSTDTQYF.

This rearrangement joins TRBV6-1 to TRBJ2-7; 7 nucleotides align to TRBD1. CDR1 and CDR2 (germline): MNHNS, SASEGT. The junction had 6 bases not matched to a gene; V was cut back by 1 base and J by 9 bases. This CDR3 has 13 amino acids. CDR3 sequence (DNA): TGTGCCAGCAGTGAAGGTGGACAGGTCGGGCAGTACTTC. It encodes CASSEGGQVGQYF.

V and J are TRBV15 and TRBJ1-3, with D hard to call. Germline V gives CDR1 LNHNV, CDR2 YYDKDF (reference sequence). Trimming pared 0 bases from V and 10 bases from J, leaving 10 bases between. The CDR3 has 13 residues. CDR3 bases: TGTGCCACCAGCAGAGATTCGGCCAGGACCATATATTTT. Translated, it gives CATSRDSARTIYF.

The chain has TRBV7-9 and TRBJ1-2; D gene unclear. Trimming left V 1 base short and J 4 bases short, with 7 bases between. This CDR3 spans 13 amino acids. The V gene's germline CDR1 is SEHNR and CDR2 FQNEAQ (reference sequence). DNA for the CDR3: TGTGCCAGCAGCTTAGGACGAGGCTATGGCTACACCTTC. Its protein is CASSLGRGYGYTF.

CDR3 bases: TGCGCCAGCAGCCCTGGGACTAGCGCTTCAGATACGCAGTATTTT. It yields the protein CASSPGTSASDTQYF. The chain combines TRBV5-1 with TRBJ2-3; 10 positions agree with TRBD2. V gave up 4 bases and J gave up 4 bases; unmatched junction bases: 6. Germline values: CDR1 SGHRS, CDR2 YFSETQ. The CDR3 is 15 amino acids.